A selection of T cell receptor beta chains follows, all from one sample in a study of control samples from healthy donors and cancer patients. Using immunoSEQ multiplex PCR, the repertoire was profiled, and TCRdb retains in-frame clones only, with some absent. In the table there are 150,000 to 200,000 clones, more than 80% of which are singletons. The sequencing sample was made of blood. The receptors originated from a young man in good health. Each CDR3 is given with its conserved first and last residue. Fields, in order: V gene, J gene, D gene, CDR3 protein, CDR3 DNA. The D gene is left open where the match is weak.

V gene: TRBV27
J gene: TRBJ2-1
D gene: TRBD2
CDR3 protein: CASSPIAGMGNEQFF
CDR3 DNA: TGTGCCAGCAGTCCAATAGCGGGGATGGGGAATGAGCAGTTCTTC

V gene: TRBV2
J gene: TRBJ2-1
D gene: -
CDR3 protein: CASSFRLGLGNEQFF
CDR3 DNA: TGTGCCAGCAGTTTCCGGTTGGGTTTGGGGAATGAGCAGTTCTTC

V gene: TRBV10-1
J gene: TRBJ2-1
D gene: TRBD2
CDR3 protein: CASSRGRGPIDEQFF
CDR3 DNA: TGCGCCAGCAGCCGCGGGAGAGGCCCTATAGATGAGCAGTTCTTC

V gene: TRBV2
J gene: TRBJ2-5
D gene: -
CDR3 protein: CASRRTPKETQYF
CDR3 DNA: TGTGCCAGCAGGAGGACACCCAAAGAGACCCAGTACTTC

V gene: TRBV6-5
J gene: TRBJ1-2
D gene: -
CDR3 protein: CASSYSRAGNYGYTF
CDR3 DNA: TGTGCCAGCAGCTACTCTAGGGCTGGGAACTATGGCTACACCTTC

V gene: TRBV4-3
J gene: TRBJ1-4
D gene: -
CDR3 protein: CASSQGSSARTNEKLFF
CDR3 DNA: TGCGCCAGCAGCCAAGGGTCGTCGGCAAGAACTAATGAAAAACTGTTTTTT

V gene: TRBV5-6
J gene: TRBJ1-4
D gene: -
CDR3 protein: CASSLGTKGNEGLFF
CDR3 DNA: TGTGCCAGCAGCTTGGGGACCAAGGGTAATGAAGGACTGTTTTTT

V gene: TRBV3-1/TRBV3-2
J gene: TRBJ2-3
D gene: TRBD1
CDR3 protein: CASSLGQGSTDTQYF
CDR3 DNA: TGTGCCAGCAGCCTGGGACAGGGGTCGACAGATACGCAGTATTTT

V gene: TRBV4-2
J gene: TRBJ1-2
D gene: TRBD1
CDR3 protein: CASSQEDRGNGYTF
CDR3 DNA: TGTGCCAGCAGCCAAGAGGACAGGGGGAACGGCTACACCTTC

V gene: TRBV24-1
J gene: TRBJ2-3
D gene: TRBD1
CDR3 protein: CATSDPRGTGNTQYF
CDR3 DNA: TGTGCCACCAGTGATCCCAGGGGGACGGGGAATACGCAGTATTTT

V gene: TRBV12-5
J gene: TRBJ2-5
D gene: TRBD2
CDR3 protein: CASGQAGGQETQYF
CDR3 DNA: TGTGCTAGTGGCCAAGCGGGGGGCCAGGAGACCCAGTACTTC

V gene: TRBV29-1
J gene: TRBJ2-1
D gene: -
CDR3 protein: CSGPLGNEQFF
CDR3 DNA: TGCAGCGGACCACTAGGCAATGAGCAGTTCTTC